These 11 T cell receptor beta chains were all obtained from the same sample, sequenced in a study of T cell changes during pregnancy in multiple sclerosis. TCRdb's table, derived via immunoSEQ multiplex PCR, lists solely in-frame clones and lacks some. The sample has 20,000 to 25,000 clones, about 90% seen once. The input for sequencing was CD4+ T cells from peripheral blood mononuclear cells, taken in the third trimester of pregnancy. Receptor source: a female donor in good health, enrolled as a control in a pregnancy study.

The rearrangement uses TRBV7-8 and TRBJ1-5; D unresolved. Germline CDR1 reads SGHVS; CDR2 reads FQNEAQ. Trimming cost V 0 bases and J 9 bases, with 18 bases left between them. This CDR3 comprises 16 residues. CDR3 bases: TGTGCCAGCAGCTTAGCGAGGTTGGGAGATTATCCGCCCCAGCATTTT. It is translated as CASSLARLGDYPPQHF.

V and J are TRBV6-1 and TRBJ2-2, with TRBD2 matching 7 bases. Trimming took 7 bases from V and 1 from J; bases not matched to a gene: 3. Germline loops: CDR1 MNHNS, CDR2 SASEGT. The CDR3 loop spans 14 amino acids. Written as DNA, the CDR3 is TGTGCCAGCAAGCGGGACGTGAACACCGGGGAGCTGTTTTTT. Translating gives CASKRDVNTGELFF.

This chain uses TRBV21-1 with TRBJ1-5; TRBD1 is the table's D call and was not checked against the DNA. TRBV21-1 is marked as a pseudogene. CDR3 length equals 19 residues. DNA of the CDR3: TGTGCCAGCAGCACATCCTGGACAGGAGACCTTTTTAGCAATCAGCCCCAGCATTTT. Its translation is CASSTSWTGDLFSNQPQHF.

V usage is TRBV30 and J usage is TRBJ1-2; tentatively, D is TRBD1 (6 bases). CDR1 and CDR2 (germline): GTSNPN, SVGIG (reference sequence). CDR3 length: 10 amino acids. Trimming left V 8 bases short and J 7 bases short, with 11 bases between. The CDR3 loop is CAGGGAGYTF. CDR3 nucleotide sequence: TGTGCCGGAGGGGGGGCTGGCTACACCTTC.

The chain uses TRBV7-2 and TRBJ2-3, with a tentative D call TRBD2 (5 bases). V lost 6 bases and J 3 bases, leaving 22 bases between the germline ends. Germline values: CDR1 SGHTA, CDR2 FQGNSA. The CDR3 contains 17 residues. In nucleotides, the CDR3 is TGTGCCAGCAGTTGGGGAGTTGGTAGAATGGGTACAGATACGCAGTATTTT. Amino acids: CASSWGVGRMGTDTQYF.

The chain recombines TRBV7-3 with TRBJ1-1; 10 positions agree with TRBD1. The ends lost 5 bases at V and 4 bases at J; junction bases unmatched: 1. Germline loops: CDR1 SGHTA, CDR2 FQGTGA. The CDR3 spans 13 residues. CDR3 bases: TGTGCCAGCAGCGGGGACAGGGGCACTGAAGCTTTCTTT. Residues: CASSGDRGTEAFF.

The V gene is TRBV5-1, the J gene TRBJ1-1; possibly TRBD1 for D (5 bases). Germline CDR1 is SGHRS and CDR2 is YFSETQ. The CDR3 spans 14 residues. V was clipped by 4 bases and J by 11 bases, with 21 bases between them. CDR3 amino acids: CASSPGPGGLEAFF. For the CDR3, the DNA is TGCGCCAGCAGCCCGGGACCGGGAGGACTTGAGGCTTTCTTT.

The chain employs TRBV4-2 and TRBJ2-7; possible D gene TRBD1, 5 bases. Germline-derived CDR1 and CDR2 are LGHNA and YNFKEQ. The CDR3 is 15 residues long. Trimming cost V 0 bases and J 7 bases, with 16 bases left between them. CDR3 residues: CASSQEHGREGEQYF. The CDR3 nucleotides read TGTGCCAGCAGCCAAGAACATGGCAGGGAAGGGGAGCAGTACTTC.

CDR3 bases: TGTGCCAGCAGCACCCTAGCGGGAGGCCCCTATACGCAGTATTTT. This encodes CASSTLAGGPYTQYF. The chain recombines TRBV6-4 with TRBJ2-3; 11 nucleotides match TRBD2. Trimming removed 6 bases from V and 7 bases from J; junction bases left unmatched: 9. CDR1 and CDR2 (germline): MRHNA, SNTAGT. The length of the CDR3 is 15 residues.

The genes are TRBV10-3 and TRBJ2-7; TRBD2 is a possible D gene (6 bases). The germline CDR1 and CDR2 sequences are ENHRY and SYGVKD. The ends were cut back, 5 bases at V and 2 bases at J, with 16 bases in the middle. This CDR3 contains 15 residues. CDR3 DNA: TGTGCCATCAGTCCGGGGAGGAGCGGAACCTACGAGCAGTACTTC. Its translation is CAISPGRSGTYEQYF.

The rearrangement joins TRBV7-2 to TRBJ2-3, with D maybe TRBD2 (7 bases). Trimming pared 8 bases from V and 4 bases from J, leaving 13 bases between. CDR1 SGHTA and CDR2 FQGNSA come from the germline V gene. The CDR3 runs to 13 residues. CDR3: CASGRGGADTQYF. The DNA of the CDR3 is TGTGCCAGCGGCCGAGGGGGGGCAGATACGCAGTATTTT.